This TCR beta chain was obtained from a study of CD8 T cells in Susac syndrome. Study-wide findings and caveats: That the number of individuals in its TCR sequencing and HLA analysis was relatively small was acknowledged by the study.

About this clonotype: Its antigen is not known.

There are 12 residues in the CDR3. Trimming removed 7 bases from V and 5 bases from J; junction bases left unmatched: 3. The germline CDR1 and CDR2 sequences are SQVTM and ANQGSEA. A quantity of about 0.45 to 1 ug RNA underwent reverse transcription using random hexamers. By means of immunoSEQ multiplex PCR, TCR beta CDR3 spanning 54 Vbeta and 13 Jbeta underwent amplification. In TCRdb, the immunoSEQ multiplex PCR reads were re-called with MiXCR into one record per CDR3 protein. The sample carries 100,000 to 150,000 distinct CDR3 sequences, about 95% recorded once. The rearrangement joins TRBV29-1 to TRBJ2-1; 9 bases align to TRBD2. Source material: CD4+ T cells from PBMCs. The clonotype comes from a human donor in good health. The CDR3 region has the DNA TGCAGCGCGGGACTAGCCGACAATGAGCAGTTCTTC. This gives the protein CSAGLADNEQFF.